A selection of T cell receptor beta chains follows, all from one sample in a study of T cell responses to AZD1222 COVID-19 vaccine. Using immunoSEQ multiplex PCR, the repertoire was profiled, and TCRdb retains in-frame clones only, with some absent. Altogether 150,000 to 200,000 clones are present, approximately 94% being singletons, with the ten largest covering 4% to 5.5%. Sample: peripheral blood, taken 28 days after the second AZD1222 dose. The receptors shown here come from an adult who received the AZD1222 COVID-19 vaccine. Each CDR3 is given with its conserved first and last residue. A D gene is named only where the DNA matches it firmly. Size values are once, few and many counts, or a class for expanded clones, and some rows have none.

V	size	D	J	CDR3	DNA
TRBV9	-	-	TRBJ1-2	CASSPPPQGYGYTF	TGTGCCAGCAGCCCACCTCCACAGGGATATGGCTACACCTTC
TRBV10-3	-	-	TRBJ1-1	CAIKTDGLNTEAFF	TGTGCCATTAAAACGGACGGATTGAACACTGAAGCTTTCTTT
TRBV3-1/TRBV3-2	once	-	TRBJ1-5	CASSQDRIQPQHF	TGTGCCAGCAGCCAAGATAGAATTCAGCCCCAGCATTTT
TRBV24-1	-	-	TRBJ2-1	CATSDRSGVGEQFF	TGTGCCACCAGTGATCGTTCAGGGGTTGGTGAGCAGTTCTTC
TRBV10-1	-	-	TRBJ2-5	CASTRTERGEETQYF	TGCGCCAGCACTAGGACAGAGAGGGGAGAAGAGACCCAGTACTTC
TRBV7-9	-	-	TRBJ2-7	CASSPPSSVGYERYF	TGTGCCAGCAGCCCCCCCTCATCGGTAGGCTACGAGCGGTACTTC
TRBV7-8	-	-	TRBJ2-1	CASSLDRTAYNEQFF	TGTGCCAGCAGCTTAGATCGGACAGCCTACAATGAGCAGTTCTTC
TRBV29-1	-	-	TRBJ2-7	CSVEEGSGTLHLEQYF	TGCAGCGTTGAAGAGGGTAGCGGAACATTGCATCTCGAGCAGTACTTC
TRBV5-1	once	TRBD1	TRBJ1-2	CASSPRTGGNGYTF	TGCGCCAGCAGCCCTAGGACAGGGGGGAATGGCTACACCTTC
TRBV7-8	once	-	TRBJ1-1	CASSHRFMNTEAFF	TGTGCCAGCAGCCACCGATTCATGAACACTGAAGCTTTCTTT
TRBV14	-	TRBD1	TRBJ1-6	CASSLRREGANSPLHF	TGTGCCAGCAGCCTCCGGAGGGAGGGGGCCAATTCACCCCTCCACTTT
TRBV30	-	TRBD1	TRBJ1-6	CAWSTGTATFLNSPLHF	TGTGCCTGGAGTACCGGGACAGCTACCTTTTTGAATTCACCCCTCCACTTT
TRBV7-9	-	TRBD2	TRBJ2-7	CASSSPEAGGYEQYF	TGTGCCAGCAGCTCCCCTGAGGCGGGAGGCTACGAGCAGTACTTC
TRBV21-1	-	-	TRBJ1-6	CASSKEPGSYNSPLHF	TGTGCCAGCAGCAAAGAACCTGGCTCCTATAATTCACCCCTCCACTTT
TRBV18	-	-	TRBJ1-1	CASSPEIKGSEAFF	TGTGCCAGCTCACCCGAAATTAAAGGGTCTGAAGCTTTCTTT
TRBV7-2	-	-	TRBJ2-1	CASSRGRVGLNEQFF	TGTGCCAGCAGCAGGGGGAGGGTTGGTTTGAATGAGCAGTTCTTC
TRBV4-1	-	-	TRBJ1-2	CASSPGTEVYGYTF	TGCGCCAGCAGCCCCGGGACGGAGGTCTATGGCTACACCTTC
TRBV18	-	-	TRBJ1-1	CASSRFTEAFF	TGTGCCAGCTCACGTTTCACTGAAGCTTTCTTT
TRBV11-2	-	-	TRBJ2-3	CASSLVMGFTDTQYF	TGTGCCAGCAGCTTAGTTATGGGGTTCACAGATACGCAGTATTTT
TRBV6-5	-	-	TRBJ1-5	CASRRTVYQPQHF	TGTGCCAGCAGGAGAACGGTCTATCAGCCCCAGCATTTT
TRBV2	once	TRBD2	TRBJ2-1	CASSDIPSGGTYNEQFF	TGTGCCAGCAGTGACATCCCTAGCGGAGGAACCTACAATGAGCAGTTCTTC
TRBV15	few	-	TRBJ2-3	CATSRDGTTDTQYF	TGTGCCACCAGCAGAGATGGGACCACAGATACGCAGTATTTT
TRBV5-1	-	-	TRBJ1-2	CASSPMEGAYGYTF	TGCGCCAGCAGTCCTATGGAGGGCGCATATGGCTACACCTTC
TRBV5-1	-	-	TRBJ1-1	CASTEAPNTEAFF	TGCGCCAGCACGGAGGCCCCGAACACTGAAGCTTTCTTT
TRBV5-4	-	-	TRBJ1-3	CASSSSVPGNTIYF	TGTGCCAGCAGCTCAAGCGTCCCTGGAAACACCATATATTTT
TRBV3-1/TRBV3-2	-	TRBD2	TRBJ2-1	CASSQDDGRSYNEQFF	TGTGCCAGCAGCCAAGATGACGGGAGGAGCTACAATGAGCAGTTCTTC
TRBV4-3	-	TRBD2	TRBJ2-5	CASSQGPGGIETQYF	TGCGCCAGCAGCCAAGGCCCGGGAGGTATCGAGACCCAGTACTTC
TRBV6-5	-	-	TRBJ1-4	CASSYSHGSNEKLFF	TGTGCCAGCAGTTACTCCCATGGCAGCAATGAAAAACTGTTTTTT
TRBV14	-	TRBD2	TRBJ2-1	CASSQGSSGRRNEQFF	TGTGCCAGCAGCCAAGGTTCGAGCGGGAGACGGAATGAGCAGTTCTTC
TRBV28	-	-	TRBJ2-5	CASSPDRPGQYF	TGTGCCAGCAGTCCCGACCGACCTGGGCAGTACTTC
TRBV6-5	-	TRBD2	TRBJ2-3	CASTSGKAADTQYF	TGTGCCAGTACTAGCGGAAAGGCCGCAGATACGCAGTATTTT
TRBV13	-	-	TRBJ2-7	CASSSHSLGQQYF	TGTGCCAGCAGCTCCCACTCACTAGGTCAGCAGTACTTC
TRBV10-2	once	-	TRBJ1-5	CASSEQRNQPQHF	TGCGCCAGCAGTGAGCAACGCAATCAGCCCCAGCATTTT
TRBV5-1	-	TRBD1	TRBJ1-1	CASTLPGQGGAFF	TGCGCCAGCACCTTACCCGGACAGGGTGGGGCTTTCTTT
TRBV5-5	-	-	TRBJ2-7	CASGRFVYEQYF	TGTGCCAGCGGAAGGTTTGTCTACGAGCAGTACTTC
TRBV9	-	-	TRBJ1-6	CASSVGSRGDSPLHF	TGTGCCAGCAGCGTAGGTTCCCGCGGGGATTCACCCCTCCACTTT
TRBV4-2	-	-	TRBJ2-1	CASSQDRVADNEQFF	TGTGCCAGCAGCCAAGATCGGGTAGCGGACAATGAGCAGTTCTTC
TRBV12-3/TRBV12-4	-	-	TRBJ1-2	CASMGGMYGYTF	TGTGCCAGCATGGGTGGGATGTATGGCTACACCTTC
TRBV3-1/TRBV3-2	-	-	TRBJ2-3	CASRSTDTQYF	TGTGCCAGCAGGTCCACAGATACGCAGTATTTT
TRBV2	-	-	TRBJ1-3	CASSYGAGNTIYF	TGTGCCAGCAGCTACGGGGCTGGAAACACCATATATTTT
TRBV27	-	-	TRBJ1-1	CASQGRGLGNTEAFF	TGTGCCAGCCAGGGGAGGGGGTTGGGGAACACTGAAGCTTTCTTT
TRBV3-1/TRBV3-2	-	-	TRBJ2-2	CASSHGTTGELFF	TGTGCCAGCAGCCACGGGACTACCGGGGAGCTGTTTTTT
TRBV27	-	TRBD2	TRBJ2-5	CASRPTGWTSGSRVTQYF	TGTGCCAGCAGACCTACGGGTTGGACTAGCGGGAGTAGGGTGACCCAGTACTTC
TRBV9	-	-	TRBJ2-1	CASSVNQGSYNEQFF	TGTGCCAGCAGCGTAAACCAGGGGTCCTACAATGAGCAGTTCTTC
TRBV5-1	-	TRBD1	TRBJ2-2	CASSLWQGATGELFF	TGCGCCAGCAGCTTGTGGCAGGGGGCCACCGGGGAGCTGTTTTTT
TRBV27	once	TRBD1	TRBJ1-1	CASRRTGAGGTEAFF	TGTGCCAGCAGGCGGACAGGGGCGGGTGGCACTGAAGCTTTCTTT
TRBV4-1	-	-	TRBJ2-1	CASSQLPGLNNEQFF	TGCGCCAGCAGCCAACTACCGGGACTTAACAATGAGCAGTTCTTC
TRBV30	-	-	TRBJ1-4	CAWSPGGPGGGKLFF	TGTGCCTGGAGTCCCGGCGGCCCCGGAGGCGGAAAACTGTTTTTT
TRBV2	-	TRBD1	TRBJ1-1	CASRRGTGGTNTEAFF	TGTGCCAGCAGACGCGGGACAGGGGGAACGAACACTGAAGCTTTCTTT
TRBV4-1	-	-	TRBJ2-2	CASSPRRAGTGELFF	TGCGCCAGCAGCCCGCGCAGGGCGGGCACCGGGGAGCTGTTTTTT
TRBV27	-	-	TRBJ2-5	CASSHGDTQETQYF	TGTGCCAGCAGCCATGGGGACACACAAGAGACCCAGTACTTC